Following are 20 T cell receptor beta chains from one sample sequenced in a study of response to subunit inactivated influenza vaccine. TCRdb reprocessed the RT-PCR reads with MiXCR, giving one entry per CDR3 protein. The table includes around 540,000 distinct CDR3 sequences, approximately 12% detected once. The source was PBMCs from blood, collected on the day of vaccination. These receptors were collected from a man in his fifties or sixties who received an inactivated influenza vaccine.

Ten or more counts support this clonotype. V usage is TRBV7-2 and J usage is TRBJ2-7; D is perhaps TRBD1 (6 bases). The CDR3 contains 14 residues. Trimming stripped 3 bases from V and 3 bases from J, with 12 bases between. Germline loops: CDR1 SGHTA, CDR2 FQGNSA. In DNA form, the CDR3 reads TGTGCCAGCAGCTTCTCCCGGGACAACTACGAGCAGTACTTC. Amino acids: CASSFSRDNYEQYF.

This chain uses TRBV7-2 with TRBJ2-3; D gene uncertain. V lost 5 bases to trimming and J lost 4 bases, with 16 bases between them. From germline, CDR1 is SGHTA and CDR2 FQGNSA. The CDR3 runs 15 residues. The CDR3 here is CASSPTGTVADTQYF. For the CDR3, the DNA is TGTGCCAGCAGCCCAACCGGTACAGTGGCAGATACGCAGTATTTT.

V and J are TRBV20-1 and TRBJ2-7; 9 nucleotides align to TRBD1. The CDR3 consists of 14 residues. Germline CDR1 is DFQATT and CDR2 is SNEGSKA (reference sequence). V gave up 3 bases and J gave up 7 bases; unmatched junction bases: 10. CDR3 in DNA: TGCAGTGCTAGGTCAGGACAGGGGCCTAGGGAGCAGTACTTC. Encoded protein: CSARSGQGPREQYF.

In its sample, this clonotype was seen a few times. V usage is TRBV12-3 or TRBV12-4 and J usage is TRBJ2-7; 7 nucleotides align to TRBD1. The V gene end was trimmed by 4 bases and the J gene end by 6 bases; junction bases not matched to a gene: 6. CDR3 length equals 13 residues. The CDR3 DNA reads TGTGCCAGCAGTTCCGGGTCAGGGGGCGAGCAGTACTTC. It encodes CASSSGSGGEQYF.

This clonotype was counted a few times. The CDR3 spells CASSRAGVSGANVLTF. The DNA for the CDR3 is TGCGCCAGCAGCCGGGCAGGGGTTTCTGGGGCCAACGTCCTGACTTTC. The rearrangement joins TRBV4-1 to TRBJ2-6; tentative D call: TRBD1 (6 bases). Germline CDR1 and CDR2: MGHRA and YSYEKL. This CDR3 is 16 amino acids long. Trimming stripped 4 bases from V and 1 base from J, with 11 bases between.

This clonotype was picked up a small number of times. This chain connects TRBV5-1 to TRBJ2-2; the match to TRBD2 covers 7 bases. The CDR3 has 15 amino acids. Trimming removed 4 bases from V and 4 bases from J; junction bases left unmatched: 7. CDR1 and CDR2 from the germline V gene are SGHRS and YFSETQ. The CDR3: CASSGGGARTGELFF. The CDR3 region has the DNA TGCGCCAGCAGCGGGGGAGGGGCGCGCACCGGGGAGCTGTTTTTT.

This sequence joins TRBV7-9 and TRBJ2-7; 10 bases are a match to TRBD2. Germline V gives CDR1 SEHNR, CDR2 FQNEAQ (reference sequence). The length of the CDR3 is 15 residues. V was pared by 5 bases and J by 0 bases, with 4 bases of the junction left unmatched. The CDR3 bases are TGTGCCAGCAGCCGGAGCGGGGGGGGCTCCTACGAGCAGTACTTC. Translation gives CASSRSGGGSYEQYF.

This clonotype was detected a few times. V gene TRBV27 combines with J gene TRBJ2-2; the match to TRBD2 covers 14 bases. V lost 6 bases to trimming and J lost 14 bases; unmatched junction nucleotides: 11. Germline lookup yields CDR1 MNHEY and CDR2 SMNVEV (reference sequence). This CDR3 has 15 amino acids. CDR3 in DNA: TGTGCCAGCAGAACAATGGGACTAGCGGGAGTTGATCTGTTTTTT. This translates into CASRTMGLAGVDLFF.

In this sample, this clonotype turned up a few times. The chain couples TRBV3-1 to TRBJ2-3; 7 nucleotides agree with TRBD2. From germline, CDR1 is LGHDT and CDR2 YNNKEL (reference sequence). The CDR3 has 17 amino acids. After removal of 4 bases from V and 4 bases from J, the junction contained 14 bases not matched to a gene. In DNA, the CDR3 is TGTGCCAGCAGCCCCGGGCCCGGGAGGAGTGGCGCAGATACGCAGTATTTT. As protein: CASSPGPGRSGADTQYF.

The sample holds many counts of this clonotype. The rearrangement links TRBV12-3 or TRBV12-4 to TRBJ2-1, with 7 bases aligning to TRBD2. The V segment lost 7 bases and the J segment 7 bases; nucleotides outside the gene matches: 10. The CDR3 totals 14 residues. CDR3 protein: CASTPGGRLNEQFF. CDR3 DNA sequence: TGTGCCAGCACCCCGGGCGGGAGATTGAATGAGCAGTTCTTC.

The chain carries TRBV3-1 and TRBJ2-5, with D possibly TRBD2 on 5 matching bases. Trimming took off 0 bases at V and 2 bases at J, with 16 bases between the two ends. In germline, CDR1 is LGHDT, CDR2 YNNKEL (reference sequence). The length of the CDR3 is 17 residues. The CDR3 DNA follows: TGTGCCAGCAGCCAAGATCAAGGAGCGGAGGATCAAGAGACCCAGTACTTC. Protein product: CASSQDQGAEDQETQYF.

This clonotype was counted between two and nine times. DNA for the CDR3: TGTGCCAGCAGCCCTCACGGCGGCATTAACTATGGCTACACCTTC. It codes for CASSPHGGINYGYTF. This chain links TRBV14 with TRBJ1-2; D gene unclear. V lost 4 bases to trimming and J lost 1 base, with 13 bases between them. The CDR3 spans 15 residues. Germline CDR1 is SGHDN and CDR2 is FVKESK.

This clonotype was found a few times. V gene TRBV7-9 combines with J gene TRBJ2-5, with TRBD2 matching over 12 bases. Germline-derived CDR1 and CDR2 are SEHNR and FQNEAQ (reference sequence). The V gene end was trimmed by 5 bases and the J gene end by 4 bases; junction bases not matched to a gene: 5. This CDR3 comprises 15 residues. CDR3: CASSLTSGSRETQYF. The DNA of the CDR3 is TGTGCCAGCAGCCTGACTAGCGGGAGTCGAGAGACCCAGTACTTC.

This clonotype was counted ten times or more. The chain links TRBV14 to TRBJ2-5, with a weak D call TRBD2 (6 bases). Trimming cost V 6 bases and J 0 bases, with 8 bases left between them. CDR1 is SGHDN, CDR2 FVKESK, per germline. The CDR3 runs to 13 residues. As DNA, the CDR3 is TGTGCCAGCAGTCGGGGGTACCAAGAGACCCAGTACTTC. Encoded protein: CASSRGYQETQYF. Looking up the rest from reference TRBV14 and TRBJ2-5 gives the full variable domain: EAGVTQFPSHSVIEKGQTVTLRCDPISGHDNLYWYRRVMGKEIKFLLHFVKESKQDESGMPNNRFLAERTGGTYSTLKVQPAELEDSGVYFCASSRGYQETQYFGPGTRLLVL.

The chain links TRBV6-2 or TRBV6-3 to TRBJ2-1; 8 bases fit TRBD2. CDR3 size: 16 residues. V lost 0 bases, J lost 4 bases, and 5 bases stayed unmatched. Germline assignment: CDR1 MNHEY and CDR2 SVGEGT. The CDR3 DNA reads TGTGCCAGCAGTTACTCTATCCGGGGGGGGTACAATGAGCAGTTCTTC. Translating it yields CASSYSIRGGYNEQFF.

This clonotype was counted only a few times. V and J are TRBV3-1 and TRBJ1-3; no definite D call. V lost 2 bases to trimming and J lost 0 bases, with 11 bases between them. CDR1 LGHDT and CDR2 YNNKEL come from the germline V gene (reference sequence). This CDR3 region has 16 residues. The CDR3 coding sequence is TGTGCCAGCAGCCAATCCAGGCTGTTCTCTGGAAACACCATATATTTT. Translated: CASSQSRLFSGNTIYF.

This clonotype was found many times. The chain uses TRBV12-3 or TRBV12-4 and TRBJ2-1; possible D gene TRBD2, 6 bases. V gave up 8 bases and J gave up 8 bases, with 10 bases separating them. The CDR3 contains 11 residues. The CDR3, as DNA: TGTGCCAGCTCTCCGGGGGATGAGCAGTTCTTC. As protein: CASSPGDEQFF.

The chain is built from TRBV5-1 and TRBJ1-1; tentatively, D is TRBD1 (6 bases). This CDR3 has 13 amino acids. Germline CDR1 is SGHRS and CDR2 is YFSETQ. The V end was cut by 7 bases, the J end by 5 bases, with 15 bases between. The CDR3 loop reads CASAGEKGTEAFF. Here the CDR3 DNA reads TGCGCCAGCGCAGGGGAAAAGGGGACTGAAGCTTTCTTT. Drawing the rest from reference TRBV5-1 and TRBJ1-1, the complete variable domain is KAGVTQTPRYLIKTRGQQVTLSCSPISGHRSVSWYQQTPGQGLQFLFEYFSETQRNKGNFPGRFSGRQFSNSRSEMNVSTLELGDSALYLCASAGEKGTEAFFGQGTRLTVV.

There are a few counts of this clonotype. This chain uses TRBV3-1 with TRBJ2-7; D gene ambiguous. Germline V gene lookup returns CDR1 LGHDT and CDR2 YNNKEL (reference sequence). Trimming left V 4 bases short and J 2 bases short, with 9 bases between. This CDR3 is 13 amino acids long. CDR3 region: CASSRWDPYEQYF. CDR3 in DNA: TGTGCCAGCAGCCGCTGGGATCCCTACGAGCAGTACTTC.

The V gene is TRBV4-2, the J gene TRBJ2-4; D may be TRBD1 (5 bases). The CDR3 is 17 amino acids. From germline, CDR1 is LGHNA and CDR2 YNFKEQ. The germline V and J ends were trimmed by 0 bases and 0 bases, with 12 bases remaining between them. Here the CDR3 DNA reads TGTGCCAGCAGCCAAGAGGCCGGACAACTAGCCAAAAACATTCAGTACTTC. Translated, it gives CASSQEAGQLAKNIQYF.